Shown below are 6 T cell receptor beta chains from a single sample sequenced in a study of control samples from healthy donors and cancer patients. The table came from immunoSEQ multiplex PCR; TCRdb's copy has only in-frame clones and leaves some out. In the table there are some 15,000 clones, just under 95% of which are singletons. The sequencing sample was made of PBMCs. The receptors were gathered from a man older than 75 with lung cancer.

The CDR3 sequence: CATGTLTNEKLFF. Written as DNA, the CDR3 is TGTGCGACAGGGACTTTAACTAATGAAAAACTGTTTTTT. The chain has TRBV5-4 and TRBJ1-4; 7 bases are shared with TRBD1. This CDR3 spans 13 amino acids. Per germline, CDR1 SGHNT and CDR2 YYREEE (reference sequence).

The CDR3 reads CASSQVAGAGEQFF. The CDR3 DNA follows: TGTGCCAGCAGCCAAGTTGCGGGGGCCGGTGAGCAGTTCTTC. The chain combines TRBV4-2 with TRBJ2-1, with D tentatively TRBD2 (7 bases). The V end was cut by 1 base, the J end by 9 bases, with 13 bases between. The CDR3 length is 14 residues. CDR1 is LGHNA, CDR2 YNFKEQ, per germline.

V gene TRBV28 combines with J gene TRBJ1-2; TRBD1 matches 7 bases. The CDR3 consists of 16 residues. J was trimmed by 4 bases and V by 5 bases; bases with no gene match: 13. Germline V lookup: CDR1 MDHEN, CDR2 SYDVKM. The CDR3 DNA is TGTGCCAGCAGTAACCACATCGGGGACAGATCCTATGGCTACACCTTC. Its protein is CASSNHIGDRSYGYTF.

This chain uses TRBV7-2 with TRBJ1-4; TRBD1 might be the D (5 bases). This CDR3 spans 15 amino acids. The germline V and J ends were trimmed by 0 bases and 4 bases, with 9 bases remaining between them. Germline V gene data show CDR1 as SGHTA and CDR2 as FQGNSA. Written as DNA, the CDR3 is TGTGCCAGCAGCTTAGCGACAAGGGGTAATGAAAAACTGTTTTTT. This gives the protein CASSLATRGNEKLFF.

The rearrangement joins TRBV27 to TRBJ1-3, with D hard to call. The CDR3 runs to 13 residues. V dropped 8 bases and J dropped 3 bases, with 11 bases sitting between them. CDR1 and CDR2 from the germline V gene are MNHEY and SMNVEV (reference sequence). CDR3 DNA sequence: TGTGCCAGCTCTCGATTGGGTGGAAACACCATATATTTT. It specifies CASSRLGGNTIYF.

CDR3 region: CASSAWDNTPLYNEQFF. In DNA, the CDR3 is TGTGCCAGTAGTGCCTGGGACAATACTCCGCTCTACAATGAGCAGTTCTTC. The V gene is TRBV19, the J gene TRBJ2-1; tentative D call: TRBD1 (6 bases). The CDR3 runs to 17 residues. Trimming stripped 5 bases from V and 3 bases from J, with 20 bases between. Germline values: CDR1 LNHDA, CDR2 SQIVND (reference sequence).